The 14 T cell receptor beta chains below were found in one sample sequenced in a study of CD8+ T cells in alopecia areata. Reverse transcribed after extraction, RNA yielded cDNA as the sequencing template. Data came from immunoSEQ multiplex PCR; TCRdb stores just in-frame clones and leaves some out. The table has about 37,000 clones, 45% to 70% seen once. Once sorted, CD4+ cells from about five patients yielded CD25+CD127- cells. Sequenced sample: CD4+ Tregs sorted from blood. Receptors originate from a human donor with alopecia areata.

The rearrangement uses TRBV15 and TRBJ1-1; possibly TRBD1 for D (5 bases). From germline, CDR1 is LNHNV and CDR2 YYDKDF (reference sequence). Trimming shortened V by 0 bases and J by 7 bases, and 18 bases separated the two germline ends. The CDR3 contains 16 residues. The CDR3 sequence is CATSREGGVRGVEAFF. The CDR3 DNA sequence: TGTGCCACCAGCAGAGAGGGTGGGGTAAGGGGTGTTGAAGCTTTCTTT.

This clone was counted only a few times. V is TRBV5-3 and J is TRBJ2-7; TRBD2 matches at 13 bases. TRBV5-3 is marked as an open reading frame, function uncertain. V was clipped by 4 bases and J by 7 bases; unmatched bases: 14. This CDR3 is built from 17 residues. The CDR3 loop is CARSGGPGLAGVEEQYF. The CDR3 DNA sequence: TGTGCCAGAAGCGGCGGGCCCGGACTAGCGGGAGTTGAAGAGCAGTACTTC.

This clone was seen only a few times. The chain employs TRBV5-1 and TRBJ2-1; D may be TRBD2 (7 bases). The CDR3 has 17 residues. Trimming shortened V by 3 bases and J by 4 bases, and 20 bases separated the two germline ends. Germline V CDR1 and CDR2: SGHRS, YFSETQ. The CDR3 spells CASSSRGAFGQYNEQFF. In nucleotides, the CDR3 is TGCGCCAGCAGCTCACGGGGGGCGTTCGGGCAATACAATGAGCAGTTCTTC.

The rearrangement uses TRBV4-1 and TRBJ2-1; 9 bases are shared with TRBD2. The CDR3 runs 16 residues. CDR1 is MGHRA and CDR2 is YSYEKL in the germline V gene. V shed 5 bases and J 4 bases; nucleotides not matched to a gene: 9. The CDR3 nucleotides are TGCGCCAGCAGCGCCCCGACTAGCGGTAAATACAATGAGCAGTTCTTC. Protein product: CASSAPTSGKYNEQFF.

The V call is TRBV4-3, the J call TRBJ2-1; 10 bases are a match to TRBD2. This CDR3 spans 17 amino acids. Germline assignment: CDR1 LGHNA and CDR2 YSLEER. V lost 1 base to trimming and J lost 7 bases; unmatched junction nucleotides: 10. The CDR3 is CASSQVLSGGAGNEQFF. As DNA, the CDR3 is TGCGCCAGCAGCCAAGTTTTAAGCGGGGGGGCCGGGAATGAGCAGTTCTTC.

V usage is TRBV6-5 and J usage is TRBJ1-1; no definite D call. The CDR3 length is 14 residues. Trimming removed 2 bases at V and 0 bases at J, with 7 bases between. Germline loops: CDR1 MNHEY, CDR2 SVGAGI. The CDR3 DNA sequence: TGTGCCAGCAGTTACGGCAGGATGAACACTGAAGCTTTCTTT. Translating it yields CASSYGRMNTEAFF.

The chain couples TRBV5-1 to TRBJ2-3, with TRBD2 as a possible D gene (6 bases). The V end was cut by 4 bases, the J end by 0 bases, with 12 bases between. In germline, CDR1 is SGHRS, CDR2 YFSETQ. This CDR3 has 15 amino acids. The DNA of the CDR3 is TGCGCCAGCAGCCCTGGGGGGAAAAGCACAGATACGCAGTATTTT. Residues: CASSPGGKSTDTQYF.

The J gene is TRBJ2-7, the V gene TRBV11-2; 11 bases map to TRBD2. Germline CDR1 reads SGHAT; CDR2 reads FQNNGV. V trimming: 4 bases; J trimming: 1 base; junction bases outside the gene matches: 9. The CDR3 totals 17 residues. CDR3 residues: CASSSQTSGVKSYEQYF. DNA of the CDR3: TGTGCCAGCAGCTCGCAGACTAGCGGGGTGAAATCCTACGAGCAGTACTTC.

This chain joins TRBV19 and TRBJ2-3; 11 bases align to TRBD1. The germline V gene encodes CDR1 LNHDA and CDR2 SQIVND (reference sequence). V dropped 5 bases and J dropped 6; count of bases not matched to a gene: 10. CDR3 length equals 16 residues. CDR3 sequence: CASSSWTGGLTDTQYF. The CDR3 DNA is TGTGCCAGTAGTTCCTGGACAGGGGGCTTAACGGATACGCAGTATTTT.

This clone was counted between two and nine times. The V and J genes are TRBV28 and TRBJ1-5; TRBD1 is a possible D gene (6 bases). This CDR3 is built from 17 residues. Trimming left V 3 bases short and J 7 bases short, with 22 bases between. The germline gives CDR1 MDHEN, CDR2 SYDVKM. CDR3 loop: CASSFRRTVFFGQPQHF. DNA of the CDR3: TGTGCCAGCAGTTTTCGTCGGACAGTCTTTTTTGGCCAGCCCCAGCATTTT.

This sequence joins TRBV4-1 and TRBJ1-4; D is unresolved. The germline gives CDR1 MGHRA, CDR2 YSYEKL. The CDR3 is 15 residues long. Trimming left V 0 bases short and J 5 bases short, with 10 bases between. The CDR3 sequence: CASSQEARRNEKLFF. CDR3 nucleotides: TGCGCCAGCAGCCAAGAAGCCAGGAGAAATGAAAAACTGTTTTTT.

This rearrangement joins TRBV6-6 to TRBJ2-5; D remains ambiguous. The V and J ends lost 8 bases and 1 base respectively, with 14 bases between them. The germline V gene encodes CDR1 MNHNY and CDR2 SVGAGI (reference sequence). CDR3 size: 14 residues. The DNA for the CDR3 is TGTGCCAGCGGTGTAGGAAATACCCAAGAGACCCAGTACTTC. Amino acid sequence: CASGVGNTQETQYF.

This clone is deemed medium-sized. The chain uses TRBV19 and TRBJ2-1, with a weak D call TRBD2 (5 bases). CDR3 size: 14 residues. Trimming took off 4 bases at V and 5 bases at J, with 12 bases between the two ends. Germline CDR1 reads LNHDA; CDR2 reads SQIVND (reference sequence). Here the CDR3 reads CASSTHGADNEQFF. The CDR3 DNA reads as TGTGCCAGTAGTACTCATGGAGCGGACAATGAGCAGTTCTTC.

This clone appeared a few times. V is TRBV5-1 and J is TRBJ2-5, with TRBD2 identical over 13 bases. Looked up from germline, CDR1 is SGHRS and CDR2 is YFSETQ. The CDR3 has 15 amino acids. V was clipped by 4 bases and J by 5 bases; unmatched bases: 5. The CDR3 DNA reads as TGCGCCAGCAGCCCGGGGACTAGCGGGACGGAGACCCAGTACTTC. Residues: CASSPGTSGTETQYF.